The clone carrying this T cell receptor beta chain came up once. Antigen specificity is unknown. Germline-derived CDR1 and CDR2 are SNHLY and FYNNEI. Trimming removed 7 bases at V and 0 bases at J, with 7 bases between. CDR3 size: 12 residues. This entry belongs to a study of graft-versus-host responses after intestinal transplantation. Study-level information: Those transplanted obtained multivisceral, liver-intestinal, or isolated intestinal grafts.

Once graft tissue had been processed, intraepithelial and lamina propria lymphocytes were released. The method was immunoSEQ multiplex PCR; TCRdb's version includes in-frame clones alone and lacks a portion of them. The repertoire holds around 16,000 clones, with roughly 79% as singletons. The study's findings and limits: Declines in HvG clones occurring early post-transplant were associated with peak circulating GvH clone levels. Detection of GvH clones occurred in recipient marrow, and some had their first appearance in ileum or blood. The study found high graft-versus-host to host-versus-graft clonal ratios in allografts of patients with graft-donor T cell macrochimerism.

This sequence joins TRBV2 and TRBJ2-7; D gene uncertain. The TCR originated in a human patient who received an intestinal transplant, so some T cells may come from the graft donor. The sequencing here drew on ileum tissue, taken roughly 450 days after intestinal transplant. CDR3 amino acids: CASILFSYEQYF. DNA for the CDR3: TGTGCCAGCATATTATTCTCCTACGAGCAGTACTTC.